This T cell receptor (beta chain) appears in the sequencing data of a study of blood T cells in healthy people across ages. Next came a second PCR, run for 7 to 11 cycles, which used a sample-barcoded 5' primer along with a J-beta primer mix. TCRdb called the 5' RACE reads again in MiXCR, with one record for every CDR3 protein. The sample has more than 1 million distinct CDR3 sequences, 45% seen once; the top ten hold approximately 20%. Germline values: CDR1 MNHEY, CDR2 SMNVEV (reference sequence). The CDR3 covers 18 residues. Trimming took 8 bases from V and 3 from J; bases not matched to a gene: 18. The sample holds a few counts of this clonotype.

This rearrangement joins TRBV27 to TRBJ2-3; 9 bases are a match to TRBD1. The TCR originated in a woman aged 55 to 70 in good health. The specimen sequenced was blood. CDR3 residues: CASVRVDRGRGGTDTQYF. DNA of the CDR3: TGTGCCAGCGTCAGAGTGGACAGGGGAAGGGGTGGTACAGATACGCAGTATTTT.